The next 26 T cell receptor beta chains were all read from a single sample in a study of control samples from healthy donors and cancer patients. Repertoires were generated with immunoSEQ multiplex PCR, while TCRdb's copy carries only in-frame clones and drops some. This sample has some 94,000 clones; around 87% occur once, and the top ten carry about 1.3%. The sample comprised blood. The receptors originated from a woman in her forties or fifties in good health.

This clone has only one observation. This chain joins TRBV5-1 and TRBJ2-6; D remains unclear. The germline CDR1 and CDR2 sequences are SGHRS and YFSETQ. This CDR3 region has 15 residues. V was pared by 4 bases and J by 1 base, with 9 bases between. The CDR3 DNA reads as TGCGCCAGCAGCCAAACTTCTTCTGGGGCCAACGTCCTGACTTTC. Protein: CASSQTSSGANVLTF.

The chain uses TRBV29-1 and TRBJ2-7; D perhaps matches TRBD1 (5 bases). The V gene lost 0 bases and the J gene lost 0 bases, with 6 bases spanning the gap. Germline CDR1 and CDR2: SQVTM and ANQGSEA. The CDR3 sequence is 13 residues long. The CDR3 loop reads CSVEDGHSYEQYF. The CDR3 region has the DNA TGCAGCGTTGAAGACGGACACTCCTACGAGCAGTACTTC.

This clone was recorded only once. The V and J genes are TRBV19 and TRBJ2-5; 13 bases map to TRBD2. CDR1 and CDR2 (germline): LNHDA, SQIVND (reference sequence). The CDR3 has 16 amino acids. The trim removed 6 bases at V and 5 bases at J, leaving 9 bases unmatched. For the CDR3, the DNA is TGTGCCAGTAGCTCCAAAGGGACTAGCGGGGTGGAGACCCAGTACTTC. Encoded protein: CASSSKGTSGVETQYF.

A single count supports this clone. The chain uses TRBV10-1 and TRBJ2-7; 7 nucleotides match TRBD1. The CDR3 length is 16 residues. V trimming: 0 bases; J trimming: 3 bases; junction bases outside the gene matches: 8. Germline-derived CDR1 and CDR2 are WNHNN and SYGVQD (reference sequence). As DNA, the CDR3 is TGCGCCAGCAGTGAGTCAGGTGGCCAGGGGGTCTACGAGCAGTACTTC. Encoded protein: CASSESGGQGVYEQYF.

V and J are TRBV7-2 and TRBJ2-3, with 14 bases aligning to TRBD2. The CDR3 loop spans 17 amino acids. Germline values: CDR1 SGHTA, CDR2 FQGNSA. J gave up 3 bases and V 0 bases, and 2 bases lay outside the gene matches. CDR3: CASSLATSGGGTDTQYF. CDR3 bases: TGTGCCAGCAGCTTAGCGACTAGCGGGGGGGGAACAGATACGCAGTATTTT.

Comment on this clone: One junction end disagrees with the germline gene, perhaps due to a read error. The chain recombines TRBV19 with TRBJ2-5; D is undetermined. Germline CDR1 reads LNHDA; CDR2 reads SQIVND (reference sequence). The CDR3 runs to 13 residues. In DNA form, the CDR3 reads TGTGCCAGCAGTATGGGTAGCAAGGAGACCCAGTACTTC. Translated, it gives CASSMGSKETQYF.

V is TRBV6-5 and J is TRBJ2-2; D may correspond to TRBD1 or TRBD2 (5 bases each). The germline V and J ends were trimmed by 7 bases and 3 bases, with 12 bases remaining between them. The CDR3 runs to 14 residues. The germline V gene has CDR1 MNHEY and CDR2 SVGAGI. The CDR3 sequence is CASTPGRDTGELFF. The DNA for the CDR3 is TGTGCCAGCACCCCGGGACGGGACACCGGGGAGCTGTTTTTT.

Only one count was recorded for this clone. The chain employs TRBV6-5 and TRBJ1-2; 9 nucleotides match TRBD1. The length of the CDR3 is 15 residues. V shed 6 bases, J shed 8 bases, and the junction held 13 bases outside the gene matches. Germline CDR1 and CDR2: MNHEY and SVGAGI. The CDR3 nucleotides read TGTGCCAGCAGCCTCCTCAGCGGGACAGGGAGGGGCTACACCTTC. This gives the protein CASSLLSGTGRGYTF.

The chain couples TRBV19 to TRBJ1-2, with a weak D call TRBD1 (5 bases). The CDR3 is made up of 15 amino acids. CDR1 and CDR2 from the germline V gene are LNHDA and SQIVND (reference sequence). Deletions cut 4 bases from V and 6 bases from J, with 18 bases between. The chain's CDR3 is CASSNQGLREDGYTF. As DNA, the CDR3 is TGTGCCAGTAGTAATCAGGGTCTAAGAGAGGATGGCTACACCTTC.

The chain couples TRBV2 to TRBJ1-2; D is uncertain. The CDR3 runs 13 residues. V lost 2 bases to trimming and J lost 14 bases, with 18 bases between them. Germline CDR1 is SNHLY and CDR2 is FYNNEI. Here the CDR3 DNA reads TGTGCCAGCAGTGAATTCGGTCAGGTAGATCGTACCTTC. This codes for CASSEFGQVDRTF.

There are a few counts of this clone. This chain uses TRBV11-3 with TRBJ2-7; D remains unclear. Germline-derived CDR1 and CDR2 are SGHNT and YENEEA. Trimming took off 1 base at V and 1 base at J, with 8 bases between the two ends. The CDR3 extends over 14 amino acids. The CDR3 bases are TGTGCCAGCAGCTTAGGAGGCAGTTCCTACGAGCAGTACTTC. Amino acid sequence: CASSLGGSSYEQYF.

The CDR3 sequence: CASSYDKNYGYTF. The CDR3 DNA is TGCGCCAGCAGCTATGACAAAAACTATGGCTACACCTTC. This chain links TRBV5-1 with TRBJ1-2, with no clear D. The germline V gene has CDR1 SGHRS and CDR2 YFSETQ. The length of the CDR3 is 13 residues. V was pared by 3 bases and J by 2 bases, with 8 bases between.

The CDR3: CASSLSPQGPREKLFF. Here the CDR3 DNA reads TGTGCCAGCAGTTTATCCCCACAGGGGCCAAGGGAAAAACTGTTTTTT. The chain joins TRBV28 to TRBJ1-4; TRBD1 aligns across 7 bases. V shed 1 base, J shed 8 bases, and the junction held 10 bases outside the gene matches. The CDR3 sequence is 16 residues long. Germline CDR1 and CDR2: MDHEN and SYDVKM.

V gene TRBV7-2 combines with J gene TRBJ2-7; D unresolved. V lost 3 bases to trimming and J lost 6 bases, with 12 bases between them. Germline loops: CDR1 SGHTA, CDR2 FQGNSA. This CDR3 is built from 13 residues. CDR3 DNA sequence: TGTGCCAGCAGCTTCTCCCGTGATGCCGAGCAGTACTTC. This translates into CASSFSRDAEQYF.

The V call is TRBV7-6, the J call TRBJ1-1; unclear D gene. Germline V gene lookup returns CDR1 SGHVS and CDR2 FNYEAQ. The CDR3 covers 13 residues. Deletions cut 5 bases from V and 1 base from J, with 8 bases between. CDR3 region: CASSPYTNTEAFF. The CDR3 region has the DNA TGTGCCAGCAGCCCTTATACGAACACTGAAGCTTTCTTT.

The chain recombines TRBV4-2 with TRBJ2-7, with D tentatively TRBD2 (5 bases). V lost 0 bases, J lost 3 bases, and 9 bases lay in between. This CDR3 comprises 14 residues. Germline V lookup: CDR1 LGHNA, CDR2 YNFKEQ. CDR3 protein: CASSQESEGYEQYF. The CDR3 nucleotides are TGTGCCAGCAGCCAAGAGAGTGAGGGCTACGAGCAGTACTTC.

The chain employs TRBV28 and TRBJ1-5; no firm D call. Germline V gives CDR1 MDHEN, CDR2 SYDVKM. The CDR3 extends over 12 amino acids. Trimming removed 3 bases at V and 0 bases at J, with 0 bases between. This CDR3 reads CASSFSNQPQHF. Here the CDR3 DNA reads TGTGCCAGCAGTTTTAGCAATCAGCCCCAGCATTTT.

The gene calls are TRBV28 and TRBJ1-5; TRBD1 matches at 8 bases. Germline V gene lookup returns CDR1 MDHEN and CDR2 SYDVKM. Germline trimming cut 10 bases from V and 3 bases from J; bases unmatched to any gene: 2. There are 12 residues in the CDR3. For the CDR3, the DNA is TGTGCCATCAGGGGGCCCAATCAGCCCCAGCATTTT. It is translated as CAIRGPNQPQHF. Complete variable domain (other parts from reference TRBV28 and TRBJ1-5): DVKVTQSSRYLVKRTGEKVFLECVQDMDHENMFWYRQDPGLGLRLIYFSYDVKMKEKGDIPEGYSVSREKKERFSLILESASTNQTSMYLCAIRGPNQPQHFGDGTRLSIL.

This chain connects TRBV19 to TRBJ1-5; unclear D gene. V was trimmed by 3 bases and J by 3 bases, leaving 12 bases between them. The CDR3 has 15 residues. Germline values: CDR1 LNHDA, CDR2 SQIVND (reference sequence). The CDR3 sequence is CASSITGVDNQPQHF. The DNA of the CDR3 is TGTGCCAGTAGTATTACGGGAGTCGACAATCAGCCCCAGCATTTT.

The V and J genes are TRBV3-1 (or the pseudogene TRBV3-2) and TRBJ2-5; possible D gene TRBD2, 6 bases. Germline loops: CDR1 LGHDT, CDR2 YNNKEL (reference sequence). The CDR3 runs to 13 residues. Trimming left V 1 base short and J 6 bases short, with 9 bases between. The DNA of the CDR3 is TGTGCCAGCAGCCAAGGGAGGGGTCAGACCCAGTACTTC. Encoded protein: CASSQGRGQTQYF.

The rearrangement links TRBV11-3 to TRBJ2-7; either TRBD1 or TRBD2 may supply D (5 bases each). Per the germline V gene, CDR1 is SGHNT and CDR2 is YENEEA. V lost 5 bases and J lost 6, with 17 bases in between. The CDR3 spans 14 residues. In DNA, the CDR3 is TGTGCCAGCAGCCCTAGTCCCGGGACGGGCGAGCAGTACTTC. Its translation is CASSPSPGTGEQYF.

Turning to this clone: The sample carries other DNA sequences with the same CDR3. The chain employs TRBV29-1 and TRBJ2-1; D gene unclear. Germline loops: CDR1 SQVTM, CDR2 ANQGSEA. The CDR3 has 12 residues. V shed 4 bases and J shed 5 bases, with 9 bases lying between them. The CDR3 region has the DNA TGCAGCGTTGCCGAGAGTCACAATGAGCAGTTCTTC. Amino acids: CSVAESHNEQFF.

V and J are TRBV7-8 and TRBJ2-5, with 12 positions matching TRBD2. Germline V gene data show CDR1 as SGHVS and CDR2 as FQNEAQ. The CDR3 totals 17 residues. V trimming: 4 bases; J trimming: 5 bases; junction bases outside the gene matches: 11. The CDR3 sequence: CASSSRTSGKAEETQYF. The CDR3 nucleotides read TGTGCCAGCAGCTCTCGGACTAGCGGGAAGGCGGAGGAGACCCAGTACTTC. The variable domain in full, with the rest retrieved from reference TRBV7-8 and TRBJ2-5, is GAGVSQSPRYKVAKRGQDVALRCDPISGHVSLFWYQQALGQGPEFLTYFQNEAQLDKSGLPSDRFFAERPEGSVSTLKIQRTQQEDSAVYLCASSSRTSGKAEETQYFGPGTRLLVL.

The chain joins TRBV5-1 to TRBJ2-2; D not certain. Trimming pared 1 base from V and 8 bases from J, leaving 3 bases between. From germline, CDR1 is SGHRS and CDR2 YFSETQ. The CDR3 has 11 amino acids. Written as DNA, the CDR3 is TGCGCCAGCAGCTTGTCTGGGGAGCTGTTTTTT. It encodes CASSLSGELFF.

A note on this clone: Relative to the germline gene, one junction end is altered; a read error may explain this. The chain employs TRBV13 and TRBJ1-1, with D maybe TRBD1 (6 bases). Germline V gives CDR1 PRHDT, CDR2 FYEKMQ (reference sequence). The CDR3 runs to 14 residues. The CDR3 loop is CASSLGGGRTEAFF. The CDR3 DNA reads TGTGCCAGCAGCCTAGGGGGAGGGAGGACTGAAGCTTTCTTT.

The chain combines TRBV19 with TRBJ2-5, with 7 nucleotides matching TRBD2. Losses at the gene ends were 8 bases for V and 3 bases for J; bases not matched to a gene: 3. CDR1 and CDR2 (germline): LNHDA, SQIVND (reference sequence). The CDR3 is 12 amino acids. In DNA, the CDR3 is TGTGCCAGTTACGGGGGGAAAGAGACCCAGTACTTC. Its translation is CASYGGKETQYF.